The 21 T cell receptor beta chains below come from one sample, sequenced in a study of T-cell reconstitution after alpha-beta-depleted transplantation in children. Preparation of the TCRbeta library involved a method that used unique molecular identifiers. A single record per CDR3 protein comes from TCRdb applying MiXCR to the PCR reads. The sample records hundreds of thousands of distinct CDR3 sequences, around 25% being singletons. The specimen was PBMCs, collected before TCRalphabeta/CD19-depleted stem cell transplant. These TCRs come from a girl between 2 and 10 years old with Fanconi anemia, due to receive a stem cell transplant.

This clonotype was counted between two and nine times. V and J are TRBV20-1 and TRBJ2-1, with 9 positions matching TRBD2. Germline lookup yields CDR1 DFQATT and CDR2 SNEGSKA (reference sequence). The length of the CDR3 is 13 residues. Trimming at V came to 5 bases and at J to 4 bases, leaving 3 bases not matched to a gene. CDR3 protein: CSAVAGAYNEQFF. The CDR3 nucleotides are TGCAGTGCTGTAGCGGGAGCTTACAATGAGCAGTTCTTC.

As regards this clonotype: One junction end disagrees with the germline gene, perhaps due to a read error. The chain combines TRBV28 with TRBJ2-5; TRBD2 matches 11 bases. The CDR3 covers 15 residues. CDR1 is MDHEN and CDR2 is SYDVKM in the germline V gene. The CDR3 here is CTSSLLLAGVETQYF. The DNA of the CDR3 is TGTACCAGCAGTTTATTACTAGCGGGGGTGGAGACCCAGTACTTC. The complete variable domain, with remaining parts taken from reference TRBV28 and TRBJ2-5, reads DVKVTQSSRYLVKRTGEKVFLECVQDMDHENMFWYRQDPGLGLRLIYFSYDVKMKEKGDIPEGYSVSREKKERFSLILESASTNQTSMYLCTSSLLLAGVETQYFGPGTRLLVL.

This clonotype occurred many times. The chain recombines TRBV5-1 with TRBJ2-5, with TRBD2 matching 10 bases. Trimming cost V 6 bases and J 5 bases; bases outside gene matches: 13. CDR1 is SGHRS and CDR2 is YFSETQ in the germline V gene. CDR3 size: 16 residues. CDR3 sequence reads: CASIDLAGGGRETQYF. The CDR3 bases are TGCGCCAGCATCGATTTAGCGGGAGGAGGAAGGGAGACCCAGTACTTC.

This clonotype was detected many times. This rearrangement joins TRBV5-1 to TRBJ2-7, with 9 bases lining up with TRBD2. Germline V lookup: CDR1 SGHRS, CDR2 YFSETQ. The CDR3 has 14 amino acids. The V and J ends lost 5 bases and 4 bases, in that order; junction bases with no gene match: 7. The CDR3 is CASRDGTSMYEQYF. CDR3 nucleotides: TGCGCCAGCAGAGACGGGACTAGCATGTACGAGCAGTACTTC. Together with reference TRBV5-1 and TRBJ2-7, the CDR3 gives the full variable domain: KAGVTQTPRYLIKTRGQQVTLSCSPISGHRSVSWYQQTPGQGLQFLFEYFSETQRNKGNFPGRFSGRQFSNSRSEMNVSTLELGDSALYLCASRDGTSMYEQYFGPGTRLTVT.

This clonotype was counted only a few times. The chain combines TRBV29-1 with TRBJ2-1; 13 bases are a match to TRBD2. V gave up 4 bases and J gave up 7 bases; unmatched junction bases: 4. Germline V lookup: CDR1 SQVTM, CDR2 ANQGSEA. This CDR3 comprises 14 residues. CDR3 coding DNA: TGCAGCGTTGCAGGACTAGCGGGAGTAAATGAGCAGTTCTTC. Protein sequence: CSVAGLAGVNEQFF.

Only one count was recorded for this clonotype. V is TRBV25-1 and J is TRBJ2-1; the match to TRBD2 covers 10 bases. The CDR3 runs to 15 residues. The germline V gene has CDR1 MGHDK and CDR2 SYGVNS. Trimming removed 7 bases from V and 4 bases from J; junction bases left unmatched: 7. The CDR3 sequence: CASNRAGGSYNEQFF. CDR3 in DNA: TGTGCCAGCAATCGAGCGGGAGGGTCTTACAATGAGCAGTTCTTC.

The CDR3 sequence is CASSQPAADEVNTEAFF. CDR3 in DNA: TGTGCCAGCAGCCAGCCGGCCGCGGACGAAGTGAACACTGAAGCTTTCTTT. This chain joins TRBV6-4 and TRBJ1-1; D is undetermined. Germline assignment: CDR1 MRHNA and CDR2 SNTAGT. The CDR3 is made up of 17 amino acids. The V gene lost 6 bases and the J gene lost 0 bases, with 20 bases spanning the gap.

The chain recombines TRBV12-3 or TRBV12-4 with TRBJ2-2; TRBD2 agrees at 8 bases. The CDR3 contains 18 residues. The V segment lost 6 bases and the J segment 2 bases; nucleotides outside the gene matches: 14. CDR3 loop: CASRGHGREVFNTGELFF. The CDR3 region has the DNA TGTGCCAGCAGGGGCCATGGGCGGGAGGTCTTCAACACCGGGGAGCTGTTTTTT.

In this sample, this clonotype turned up a few times. The chain joins TRBV7-3 to TRBJ2-5; 11 bases agree with TRBD1. This CDR3 spans 16 amino acids. V lost 2 bases, J lost 5 bases, and 7 bases stayed unmatched. Germline loops: CDR1 SGHTA, CDR2 FQGTGA. CDR3 sequence reads: CASSLHGQGARETQYF. CDR3 bases: TGTGCCAGCAGCTTACACGGACAGGGGGCGAGGGAGACCCAGTACTTC.

CDR3 nucleotide sequence: TGCAGCACGGCGGGACTAGCGGGAGGTCCGACATGGACAGATACGCAGTATTTT. Protein product: CSTAGLAGGPTWTDTQYF. V is TRBV29-1 and J is TRBJ2-3; 15 nucleotides agree with TRBD2. CDR1 and CDR2 (germline): SQVTM, ANQGSEA. The J segment lost 3 bases and the V segment lost 8 bases, leaving 15 bases of the junction unmatched. The length of the CDR3 is 18 residues.

In this sample, this clonotype turned up a few times. This chain joins TRBV29-1 and TRBJ2-7, with D possibly TRBD1 on 6 matching bases. Germline V gives CDR1 SQVTM, CDR2 ANQGSEA. This CDR3 contains 12 residues. V lost 6 bases and J lost 0, with 9 bases in between. The CDR3: CSVGQTSYEQYF. CDR3 sequence (DNA): TGCAGCGTCGGACAGACCTCCTACGAGCAGTACTTC.

The table lists this clonotype with a few counts. This chain joins TRBV6-1 and TRBJ2-7; 8 bases are shared with TRBD1. This CDR3 contains 14 residues. The V and J ends lost 6 bases and 5 bases, in that order; junction bases with no gene match: 9. The V gene's germline CDR1 is MNHNS and CDR2 SASEGT. The CDR3 DNA reads as TGTGCCAGCAGGACACAGGGGGTTAGAAACGAGCAGTACTTC. Translating gives CASRTQGVRNEQYF.

There are many counts of this clonotype. The DNA of the CDR3 is TGTGCCATCAGTGGCTTTCTTGCAGATACGCAGTATTTT. Translation gives CAISGFLADTQYF. V gene TRBV10-3 combines with J gene TRBJ2-3; D gene uncertain. Trimming removed 4 bases at V and 4 bases at J, with 9 bases between. This CDR3 contains 13 residues. Germline values: CDR1 ENHRY, CDR2 SYGVKD.

This chain joins TRBV7-3 and TRBJ2-7; 9 nucleotides match TRBD2. After removal of 6 bases from V and 6 bases from J, the junction contained 9 bases not matched to a gene. The CDR3 extends over 14 amino acids. CDR1 and CDR2 from the germline V gene are SGHTA and FQGTGA. The DNA of the CDR3 is TGTGCCAGCAGTGAAGCGGGAGGTCTATCCGAGCAGTACTTC. This sequence encodes CASSEAGGLSEQYF. The full variable domain, its missing parts supplied by reference TRBV7-3 and TRBJ2-7, is GAGVSQTPSNKVTEKGKYVELRCDPISGHTALYWYRQSLGQGPEFLIYFQGTGAADDSGLPNDRFFAVRPEGSVSTLKIQRTERGDSAVYLCASSEAGGLSEQYFGPGTRLTVT.

The rearrangement uses TRBV27 and TRBJ1-2, with D possibly matching TRBD1 (6 bases). V was cut by 8 bases and J by 4 bases, with 17 bases left in between. The CDR3 has 14 amino acids. Germline V gene sequence: CDR1 MNHEY, CDR2 SMNVEV (reference sequence). The CDR3 is CASGKQGWGYGYTF. The CDR3 nucleotides are TGTGCCAGCGGAAAGCAGGGGTGGGGCTATGGCTACACCTTC.

The chain links TRBV20-1 to TRBJ2-4; D is perhaps TRBD1 or TRBD2 (7 bases each). Per germline, CDR1 DFQATT and CDR2 SNEGSKA (reference sequence). The CDR3 is 18 amino acids. Trimming stripped 6 bases from V and 0 bases from J, with 24 bases between. CDR3 loop: CSASGDSRGRIAKNIQYF. The DNA for the CDR3 is TGCAGTGCCAGCGGGGACAGCCGTGGCCGTATAGCCAAAAACATTCAGTACTTC.

In this sample, this clonotype turned up many times. The chain has TRBV4-2 and TRBJ2-7, with TRBD2 matching over 7 bases. The V gene's germline CDR1 is LGHNA and CDR2 YNFKEQ. This CDR3 region has 15 residues. Unmatched junction bases numbered 7, after V lost 1 base and J lost 4 bases. The CDR3 nucleotides are TGTGCCAGCAGCCAAGGAGGCGGGAGAGATTACGAGCAGTACTTC. Its protein product is CASSQGGGRDYEQYF.

This clonotype was observed a handful of times. The chain recombines TRBV6-1 with TRBJ1-5, with D possibly being TRBD1 (5 bases). The CDR3 length is 13 residues. Germline V gives CDR1 MNHNS, CDR2 SASEGT. Trimming took 5 bases from V and 7 from J, leaving 12 bases between them. CDR3 amino acids: CASSLRQLQPQHF. CDR3 sequence (DNA): TGTGCCAGCAGTCTGCGACAGCTCCAGCCCCAGCATTTT.

This clonotype was recorded at least ten times. The gene calls are TRBV12-3 or TRBV12-4 and TRBJ1-2; possibly TRBD1 for D (5 bases). This CDR3 contains 12 residues. The ends were cut back, 2 bases at V and 7 bases at J, with 8 bases in the middle. CDR3 coding DNA: TGTGCCAGCAGTTTAAAGGACACTGGCTACACCTTC. Residues: CASSLKDTGYTF.

The chain carries TRBV12-3 or TRBV12-4 and TRBJ1-2; 7 bases are a match to TRBD1. The CDR3 has 12 amino acids. Germline trimming cut 7 bases from V and 7 bases from J; bases unmatched to any gene: 6. The CDR3 spells CASIHRTGGYTF. The CDR3 DNA reads TGTGCCAGCATCCACAGGACAGGTGGCTACACCTTC.

Many counts were recorded for this clonotype. Here the CDR3 DNA reads TGCGCCAGCAGCTTAGGACTAGCGGGAGGCACAGATACGCAGTATTTT. Protein product: CASSLGLAGGTDTQYF. The chain uses TRBV5-1 and TRBJ2-3; 13 bases fit TRBD2. Per germline, CDR1 SGHRS and CDR2 YFSETQ. This CDR3 has 16 amino acids. V was pared by 2 bases and J by 1 base, with 1 base of the junction left unmatched.